One and the same sample provided the 14 T cell receptor beta chains below, sequenced in a study of shared clonotypes between healthy human individuals. Data came from immunoSEQ multiplex PCR; TCRdb stores just in-frame clones and leaves some out. The sample includes about 2.2 million clones, over 85% of them seen just once. Only CD45RO-negative cells positively selected for CCR7 counted as naive CD8 cells, so terminally differentiated effector memory CD45RA+ cells were excluded. Sequencing was carried out using naive CD8+ T cells from PBMCs. Receptor source: a man in his late teens or twenties in good health. Some clones in this sample may be carry-over from other donors' samples.

This chain joins TRBV11-1 and TRBJ2-2; no clear D gene. Germline values: CDR1 SGHAT, CDR2 FQDESV (reference sequence). The CDR3 consists of 15 residues. V shed 5 bases and J shed 3 bases, with 13 bases lying between them. The CDR3 protein is CASSPPASYTGELFF. The CDR3 DNA is TGTGCCAGCAGCCCGCCAGCGTCTTACACCGGGGAGCTGTTTTTT.

The V and J genes are TRBV30 and TRBJ1-5; 9 bases are a match to TRBD1. The CDR3 has 18 residues. CDR1 GTSNPN and CDR2 SVGIG come from the germline V gene (reference sequence). V trimming: 3 bases; J trimming: 7 bases; junction bases outside the gene matches: 19. CDR3 nucleotides: TGTGCCTGGAGCTACACAGGGGGCGGCGGGGTTCCAGGGCAGCCCCAGCATTTT. Residues: CAWSYTGGGGVPGQPQHF.

The genes are TRBV19 and TRBJ2-7, with 13 bases identical to TRBD2. The V gene end was trimmed by 1 base and the J gene end by 6 bases; junction bases not matched to a gene: 9. Germline lookup yields CDR1 LNHDA and CDR2 SQIVND (reference sequence). This CDR3 has 17 amino acids. CDR3: CASSIGPRRLAGGEQYF. The CDR3 coding sequence is TGTGCCAGTAGTATAGGCCCTAGGCGACTAGCGGGAGGCGAGCAGTACTTC.

The V gene is TRBV13, the J gene TRBJ2-1; 10 bases are a match to TRBD2. The CDR3 extends over 16 amino acids. Trimming removed 5 bases from V and 7 bases from J; junction bases left unmatched: 11. Germline assignment: CDR1 PRHDT and CDR2 FYEKMQ (reference sequence). CDR3 nucleotide sequence: TGTGCCAGCAGCGCCCGCCTAGCGGGAGCGGGTAATGAGCAGTTCTTC. It yields the protein CASSARLAGAGNEQFF.

In DNA form, the CDR3 reads TGTGCCAGTAGTTTCGCCCGAAACACTGAAGCTTTCTTT. This encodes CASSFARNTEAFF. The rearrangement uses TRBV19 and TRBJ1-1; D unclear. V was trimmed by 5 bases and J by 2 bases, leaving 9 bases between them. Germline values: CDR1 LNHDA, CDR2 SQIVND (reference sequence). The CDR3 contains 13 residues.

Regarding this clone: In the same sample, other DNA sequences code for this CDR3. This chain links TRBV7-9 with TRBJ1-1; unclear D gene. CDR1 SEHNR and CDR2 FQNEAQ come from the germline V gene (reference sequence). The CDR3 covers 13 residues. Deletions cut 0 bases from V and 6 bases from J, with 8 bases between. CDR3 coding DNA: TGTGCCAGCAGCTTAGCGCTGGGCCCTGAAGCTTTCTTT. It is translated as CASSLALGPEAFF.

The gene calls are TRBV9 and TRBJ1-2; 10 nucleotides line up with TRBD1. This CDR3 is 13 amino acids long. Germline CDR1 reads SGDLS; CDR2 reads YYNGEE. Germline trimming cut 7 bases from V and 4 bases from J; bases unmatched to any gene: 4. CDR3 protein: CASGTGASYGYTF. The CDR3 DNA follows: TGTGCCAGCGGGACAGGGGCCTCCTATGGCTACACCTTC.

The J gene is TRBJ2-1, the V gene TRBV27; D is undetermined. V lost 2 bases and J 6 bases, leaving 5 bases between the germline ends. Germline lookup yields CDR1 MNHEY and CDR2 SMNVEV (reference sequence). This CDR3 spans 12 amino acids. In DNA form, the CDR3 reads TGTGCCAGCAGTTTAACTCTCAATGAGCAGTTCTTC. It codes for CASSLTLNEQFF.

The chain links TRBV15 to TRBJ2-3, with 9 positions matching TRBD1. CDR3 length equals 16 residues. J gave up 4 bases and V 3 bases, and 8 bases lay outside the gene matches. The germline gives CDR1 LNHNV, CDR2 YYDKDF (reference sequence). The CDR3 DNA reads TGTGCCACCAGCAGTGAGGGACAGGGAGGGGCAGATACGCAGTATTTT. This translates into CATSSEGQGGADTQYF.

Notes on this clone: The identical CDR3 is also encoded by other nucleotide sequences in the sample. V is TRBV27 and J is TRBJ1-5; tentatively, D is TRBD1 (6 bases). V lost 2 bases and J 6 bases, leaving 11 bases between the germline ends. The CDR3 covers 14 residues. Germline V gives CDR1 MNHEY, CDR2 SMNVEV (reference sequence). The CDR3 here is CASSLVGGAQPQHF. The CDR3 DNA sequence: TGTGCCAGCAGTTTAGTGGGGGGGGCTCAGCCCCAGCATTTT.

CDR3 protein: CSVEHRGLYTINSYNEQFF. CDR3 DNA sequence: TGCAGCGTTGAGCACAGGGGGCTTTACACAATCAACTCCTACAATGAGCAGTTCTTC. The rearrangement joins TRBV29-1 to TRBJ2-1; 9 bases agree with TRBD1. With 3 bases clipped from V and 0 bases from J, the junction kept 15 bases outside the gene matches. The CDR3 extends over 19 amino acids. Germline V gives CDR1 SQVTM, CDR2 ANQGSEA.

This chain connects TRBV28 to TRBJ2-2, with D perhaps being TRBD1 or TRBD2 (5 bases each). Germline V gives CDR1 MDHEN, CDR2 SYDVKM. Trimming shortened V by 2 bases and J by 4 bases, and 11 bases separated the two germline ends. The CDR3 loop spans 15 amino acids. In DNA form, the CDR3 reads TGTGCCAGCAGTTTAATCGGGGCCGGCACCGGGGAGCTGTTTTTT. It translates to CASSLIGAGTGELFF.

Only one count was recorded for this clone. The rearrangement joins TRBV28 to TRBJ2-7; D is possibly TRBD2 (6 bases). The V gene's germline CDR1 is MDHEN and CDR2 SYDVKM. The CDR3 is 15 residues long. Trimming pared 3 bases from V and 2 bases from J, leaving 14 bases between. CDR3: CASSFRAGNPYEQYF. CDR3 bases: TGTGCCAGCAGTTTCAGGGCGGGAAATCCCTACGAGCAGTACTTC.

This clone was seen only once. The rearrangement links TRBV29-1 to TRBJ2-5; 10 bases are shared with TRBD2. The J call is doubtful: the DNA matches TRBJ2-7 better. CDR3 length: 13 residues. Looked up from germline, CDR1 is SQVTM and CDR2 is ANQGSEA. The DNA of the CDR3 is TGCAGCGTTCGACTAGCGGGCCCCCACGAGCAGTACTTC. Protein sequence: CSVRLAGPHEQYF.